Below are 16 T cell receptor beta chains sequenced from a single sample in a study of siplizumab effects on memory and regulatory T cells. TCRdb keeps only in-frame clones here, not all; method: immunoSEQ multiplex PCR. The top ten clones hold under 20% of a sample with about 50,000 clones, about 93% of them seen once. Sequencing used CD8+ T cells sorted from blood. The receptors derive from a human donor in good health.

This rearrangement joins TRBV11-2 to TRBJ1-1, with D hard to call. Germline CDR1 and CDR2: SGHAT and FQNNGV. V was clipped by 1 base and J by 1 base, with 16 bases between them. The CDR3 has 17 residues. This chain's CDR3 is CASSLGVGWAENTEAFF. In DNA form, the CDR3 reads TGTGCCAGCAGCTTAGGCGTAGGGTGGGCAGAGAACACTGAAGCTTTCTTT.

This chain uses TRBV7-8 with TRBJ1-4, with D possibly matching TRBD1 (5 bases). The V end lost 4 bases, the J end lost 2 bases, and 8 bases lay between the germline ends. Germline lookup yields CDR1 SGHVS and CDR2 FQNEAQ. The CDR3 has 14 amino acids. The CDR3 protein is CASSSGFTNEKLFF. CDR3 DNA: TGTGCCAGCAGCTCAGGGTTTACTAATGAAAAACTGTTTTTT.

J is TRBJ2-7 and V is TRBV19; D is perhaps TRBD2 (6 bases). Trimming shortened V by 5 bases and J by 4 bases, and 15 bases separated the two germline ends. The CDR3 has 14 residues. Germline lookup yields CDR1 LNHDA and CDR2 SQIVND (reference sequence). The chain's CDR3 is CASSVGGHLYEQYF. CDR3 coding DNA: TGTGCCAGTAGTGTGGGAGGTCATCTTTACGAGCAGTACTTC.

This chain connects TRBV2 to TRBJ2-7, with 10 bases identical to TRBD2. The CDR3 extends over 17 amino acids. Germline CDR1 is SNHLY and CDR2 is FYNNEI. V lost 9 bases to trimming and J lost 3 bases; unmatched junction nucleotides: 17. The chain's CDR3 is CARQKTDTTSGIYEQYF. DNA for the CDR3: TGTGCCAGACAAAAGACGGATACAACTAGCGGGATCTACGAGCAGTACTTC. Drawing the rest from reference TRBV2 and TRBJ2-7, the complete variable domain is EPEVTQTPSHQVTQMGQEVILRCVPISNHLYFYWYRQILGQKVEFLVSFYNNEISEKSEIFDDQFSVERPDGSNFTLKIRSTKLEDSAMYFCARQKTDTTSGIYEQYFGPGTRLTVT.

The CDR3 protein is CASRPTSGEETQYF. The CDR3 nucleotides are TGTGCCAGCAGACCGACTAGCGGCGAAGAGACCCAGTACTTC. The chain employs TRBV2 and TRBJ2-5; TRBD2 aligns across 9 bases. CDR3 size: 14 residues. Per germline, CDR1 SNHLY and CDR2 FYNNEI. The ends lost 6 bases at V and 3 bases at J; junction bases unmatched: 5.

CDR3 residues: CASSLPQGNHNEQFF. CDR3 nucleotides: TGTGCCAGCAGCCTACCGCAAGGGAACCACAATGAGCAGTTCTTC. V and J are TRBV7-9 and TRBJ2-1, with unresolved D. The CDR3 is 15 residues long. Germline-derived CDR1 and CDR2 are SEHNR and FQNEAQ (reference sequence). V was pared by 5 bases and J by 5 bases, with 16 bases between.

The table lists this clone with a count of one. The J gene is TRBJ2-7, the V gene TRBV13; D may match TRBD1 or TRBD2 (5 bases each). Germline lookup yields CDR1 PRHDT and CDR2 FYEKMQ (reference sequence). The CDR3 sequence is 15 residues long. Trimming pared 5 bases from V and 3 bases from J, leaving 17 bases between. CDR3 region: CASSATPGRDYEQYF. CDR3 in DNA: TGTGCCAGCAGCGCAACACCGGGACGGGACTACGAGCAGTACTTC.

V gene TRBV5-1 combines with J gene TRBJ2-7; possibly TRBD1 for D (6 bases). Germline values: CDR1 SGHRS, CDR2 YFSETQ. Between the trimmed V and J ends, which lost 7 bases and 3 bases, there was a span of 14 bases. The CDR3 has 13 amino acids. The CDR3: CASGRTGSYEQYF. The CDR3 nucleotides are TGCGCCAGCGGTCGAACAGGGAGCTACGAGCAGTACTTC.

V gene TRBV4-1 combines with J gene TRBJ1-1; 10 bases match TRBD1. V was pared by 5 bases and J by 1 base, with 7 bases of the junction left unmatched. Looked up from germline, CDR1 is MGHRA and CDR2 is YSYEKL. The CDR3 contains 16 residues. CDR3 coding DNA: TGCGCCAGCAGCGAGACAGGGGGCCGGGGGAACACTGAAGCTTTCTTT. It yields the protein CASSETGGRGNTEAFF.

The chain joins TRBV7-3 to TRBJ2-2, with D possibly being TRBD1 (5 bases). Trimming stripped 5 bases from V and 5 bases from J, with 9 bases between. The CDR3 is 13 amino acids. Germline V gene sequence: CDR1 SGHTA, CDR2 FQGTGA. This CDR3 is CASSPSGTGELFF. In DNA form, the CDR3 reads TGTGCCAGCAGCCCCTCAGGGACCGGGGAGCTGTTTTTT.

The rearrangement joins TRBV5-6 to TRBJ2-4; 7 bases match TRBD1. The CDR3 totals 17 residues. Germline V CDR1 and CDR2: SGHDT, YYEEEE. Trimming at V came to 4 bases and at J to 5 bases, leaving 15 bases not matched to a gene. CDR3 residues: CASSGKRPGGLENIQYF. The CDR3 DNA is TGTGCCAGCAGCGGGAAAAGGCCAGGGGGTCTGGAAAACATTCAGTACTTC.

The chain combines TRBV7-9 with TRBJ2-2; 8 bases are a match to TRBD1. The CDR3 extends over 17 amino acids. CDR1 SEHNR and CDR2 FQNEAQ come from the germline V gene (reference sequence). V gave up 1 base and J gave up 4 bases; unmatched junction bases: 8. This CDR3 is CASSLDGTGSLTGELFF. Here the CDR3 DNA reads TGTGCCAGCAGCTTAGATGGGACAGGATCTCTCACCGGGGAGCTGTTTTTT.

This chain uses TRBV28 with TRBJ1-3; D may be TRBD1 (5 bases). The CDR3 runs to 16 residues. The V gene's germline CDR1 is MDHEN and CDR2 SYDVKM. Trimming took 0 bases from V and 4 from J, leaving 13 bases between them. The CDR3 bases are TGTGCCAGCAGTTTATGGTTATCCCGGGACGGAAACACCATATATTTT. This gives the protein CASSLWLSRDGNTIYF. Supplemented by reference TRBV28 and TRBJ1-3, the full variable domain reads DVKVTQSSRYLVKRTGEKVFLECVQDMDHENMFWYRQDPGLGLRLIYFSYDVKMKEKGDIPEGYSVSREKKERFSLILESASTNQTSMYLCASSLWLSRDGNTIYFGEGSWLTVV.

The chain carries TRBV15 and TRBJ2-3; 11 positions agree with TRBD1. The V segment lost 5 bases and the J segment 4 bases; nucleotides outside the gene matches: 8. The CDR3 totals 16 residues. Germline assignment: CDR1 LNHNV and CDR2 YYDKDF (reference sequence). The CDR3 region has the DNA TGTGCCACCAGCGCGGGACAGGGGGGAGGCTCAGATACGCAGTATTTT. Protein product: CATSAGQGGGSDTQYF.

This rearrangement joins TRBV27 to TRBJ1-1, with TRBD1 as a possible D gene (5 bases). Trimming left V 6 bases short and J 8 bases short, with 19 bases between. Germline CDR1 reads MNHEY; CDR2 reads SMNVEV (reference sequence). The CDR3 runs to 14 residues. The CDR3 DNA follows: TGTGCCAGCAGCCACACCCCCCCTCGACAGGAAGCTTTCTTT. It yields the protein CASSHTPPRQEAFF.

The genes are TRBV28 and TRBJ2-3, with D perhaps assigned TRBD1 or TRBD2 (5 bases each). Looked up from germline, CDR1 is MDHEN and CDR2 is SYDVKM. With 5 bases removed from V and 7 bases from J, the gap between germline ends came to 22 bases. This CDR3 is 16 amino acids long. CDR3 region: CASSTNRDPPGHTQYF. In DNA form, the CDR3 reads TGTGCCAGCAGTACCAACCGGGACCCCCCGGGCCATACGCAGTATTTT.